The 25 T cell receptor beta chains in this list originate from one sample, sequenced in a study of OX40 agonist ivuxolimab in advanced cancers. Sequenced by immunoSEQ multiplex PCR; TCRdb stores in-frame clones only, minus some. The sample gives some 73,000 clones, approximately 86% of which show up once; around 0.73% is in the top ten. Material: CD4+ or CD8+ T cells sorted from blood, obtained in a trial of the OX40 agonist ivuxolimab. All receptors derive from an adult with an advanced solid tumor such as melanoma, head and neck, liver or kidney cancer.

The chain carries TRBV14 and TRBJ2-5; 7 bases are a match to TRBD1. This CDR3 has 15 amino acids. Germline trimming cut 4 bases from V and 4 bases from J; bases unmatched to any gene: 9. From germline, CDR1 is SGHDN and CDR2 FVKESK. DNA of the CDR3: TGTGCCAGCAGCCCTCAGGGCAGGGGGACAGAGACCCAGTACTTC. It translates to CASSPQGRGTETQYF.

This CDR3 is CSVLSGGEETQYF. In DNA, the CDR3 is TGCAGCGTTCTTAGCGGGGGCGAAGAGACCCAGTACTTC. V is TRBV29-1 and J is TRBJ2-5; 9 bases map to TRBD2. This CDR3 contains 13 residues. V was clipped by 5 bases and J by 3 bases; unmatched bases: 4. Germline lookup yields CDR1 SQVTM and CDR2 ANQGSEA.

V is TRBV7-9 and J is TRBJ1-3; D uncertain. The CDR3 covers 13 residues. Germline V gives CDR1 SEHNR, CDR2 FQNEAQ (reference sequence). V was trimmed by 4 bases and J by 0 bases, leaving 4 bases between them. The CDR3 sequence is CASSYASGNTIYF. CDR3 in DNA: TGTGCCAGCAGCTACGCCTCTGGAAACACCATATATTTT.

CDR3 sequence: CASSQDWSSGQETQYF. The CDR3, as DNA: TGCGCCAGCAGCCAAGATTGGTCTAGCGGACAAGAGACCCAGTACTTC. The chain uses TRBV4-1 and TRBJ2-5; 7 nucleotides agree with TRBD2. V trimming: 0 bases; J trimming: 2 bases; junction bases outside the gene matches: 6. CDR1 and CDR2 (germline): MGHRA, YSYEKL. The CDR3 has 16 amino acids.

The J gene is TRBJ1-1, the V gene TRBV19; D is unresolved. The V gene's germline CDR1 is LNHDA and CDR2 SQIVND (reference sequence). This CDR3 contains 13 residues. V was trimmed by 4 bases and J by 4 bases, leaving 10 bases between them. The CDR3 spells CASSRRAFTEAFF. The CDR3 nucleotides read TGTGCCAGTAGTAGGCGGGCTTTCACTGAAGCTTTCTTT.

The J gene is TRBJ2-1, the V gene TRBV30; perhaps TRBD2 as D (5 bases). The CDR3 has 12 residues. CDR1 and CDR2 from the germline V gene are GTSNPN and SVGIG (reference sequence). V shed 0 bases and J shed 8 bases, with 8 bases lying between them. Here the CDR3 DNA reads TGTGCCTGGAGTGTATCGGACTATGAGCAGTTCTTC. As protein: CAWSVSDYEQFF.

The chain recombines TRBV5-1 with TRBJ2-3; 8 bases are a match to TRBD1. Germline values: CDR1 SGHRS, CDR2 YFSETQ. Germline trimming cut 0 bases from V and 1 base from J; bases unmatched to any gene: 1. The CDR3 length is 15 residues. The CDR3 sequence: CASSLAGQGTDTQYF. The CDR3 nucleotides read TGCGCCAGCAGCTTGGCGGGACAGGGCACAGATACGCAGTATTTT.

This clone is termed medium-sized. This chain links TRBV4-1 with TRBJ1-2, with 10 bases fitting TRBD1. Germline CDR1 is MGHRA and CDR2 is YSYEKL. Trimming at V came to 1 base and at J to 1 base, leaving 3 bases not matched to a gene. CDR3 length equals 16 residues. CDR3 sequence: CASSQVGQGINYGYTF. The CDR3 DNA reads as TGCGCCAGCAGCCAAGTGGGACAGGGGATTAACTATGGCTACACCTTC.

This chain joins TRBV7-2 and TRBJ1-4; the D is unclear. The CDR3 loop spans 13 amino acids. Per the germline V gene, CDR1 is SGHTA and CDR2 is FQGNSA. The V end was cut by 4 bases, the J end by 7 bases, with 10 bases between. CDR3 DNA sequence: TGTGCCAGCAGCTCGACCCTGACTGAAAAACTGTTTTTT. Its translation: CASSSTLTEKLFF. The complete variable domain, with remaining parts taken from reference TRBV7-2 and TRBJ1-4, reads GAGVSQSPSNKVTEKGKDVELRCDPISGHTALYWYRQSLGQGLEFLIYFQGNSAPDKSGLPSDRFSAERTGGSVSTLTIQRTQQEDSAVYLCASSSTLTEKLFFGSGTQLSVL.

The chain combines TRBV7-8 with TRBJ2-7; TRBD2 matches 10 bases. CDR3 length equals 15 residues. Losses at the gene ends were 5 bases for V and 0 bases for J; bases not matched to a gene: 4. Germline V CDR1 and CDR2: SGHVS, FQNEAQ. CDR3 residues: CASSQSGRASYEQYF. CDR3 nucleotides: TGTGCCAGCAGCCAGAGCGGGAGGGCCTCCTACGAGCAGTACTTC.

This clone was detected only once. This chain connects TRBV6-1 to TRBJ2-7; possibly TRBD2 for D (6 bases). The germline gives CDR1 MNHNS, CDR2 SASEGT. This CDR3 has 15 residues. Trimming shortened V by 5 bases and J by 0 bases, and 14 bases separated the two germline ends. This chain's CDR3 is CASSLTGELSYEQYF. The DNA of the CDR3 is TGTGCCAGCAGTCTGACGGGAGAGCTCTCCTACGAGCAGTACTTC.

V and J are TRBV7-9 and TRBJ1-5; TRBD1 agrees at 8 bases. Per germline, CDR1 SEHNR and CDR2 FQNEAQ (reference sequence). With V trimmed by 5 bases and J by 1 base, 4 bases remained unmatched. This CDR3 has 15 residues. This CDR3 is CASSPDRDSNQPQHF. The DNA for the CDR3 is TGTGCCAGCAGCCCGGACAGGGACAGCAATCAGCCCCAGCATTTT.

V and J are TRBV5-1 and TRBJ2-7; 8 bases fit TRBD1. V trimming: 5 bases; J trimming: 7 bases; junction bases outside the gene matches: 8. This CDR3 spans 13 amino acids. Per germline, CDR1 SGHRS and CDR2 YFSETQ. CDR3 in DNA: TGCGCCAGCAGTTTTACAGGGGGGCGGGAGCAGTACTTC. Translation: CASSFTGGREQYF.

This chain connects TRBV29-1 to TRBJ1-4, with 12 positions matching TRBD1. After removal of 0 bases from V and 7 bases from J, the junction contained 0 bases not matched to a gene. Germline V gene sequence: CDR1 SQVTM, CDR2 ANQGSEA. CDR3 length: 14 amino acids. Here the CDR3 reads CSVEEGQGAEKLFF. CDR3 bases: TGCAGCGTTGAAGAGGGACAGGGGGCTGAAAAACTGTTTTTT.

The CDR3 spells CASSSRWTSGTGELFF. CDR3 in DNA: TGTGCCAGCAGCTCCCGGTGGACTAGCGGGACCGGGGAGCTGTTTTTT. The chain combines TRBV7-2 with TRBJ2-2, with 11 bases lining up with TRBD2. Germline values: CDR1 SGHTA, CDR2 FQGNSA. This CDR3 has 16 amino acids. The V gene end was trimmed by 4 bases and the J gene end by 5 bases; junction bases not matched to a gene: 6.

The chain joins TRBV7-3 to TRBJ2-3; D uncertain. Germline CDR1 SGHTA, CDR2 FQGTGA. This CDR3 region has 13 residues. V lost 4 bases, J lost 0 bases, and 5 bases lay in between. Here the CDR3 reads CASSSPSTDTQYF. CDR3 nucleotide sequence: TGTGCCAGCAGCTCTCCTAGCACAGATACGCAGTATTTT. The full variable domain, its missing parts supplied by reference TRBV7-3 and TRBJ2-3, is GAGVSQTPSNKVTEKGKYVELRCDPISGHTALYWYRQSLGQGPEFLIYFQGTGAADDSGLPNDRFFAVRPEGSVSTLKIQRTERGDSAVYLCASSSPSTDTQYFGPGTRLTVL.

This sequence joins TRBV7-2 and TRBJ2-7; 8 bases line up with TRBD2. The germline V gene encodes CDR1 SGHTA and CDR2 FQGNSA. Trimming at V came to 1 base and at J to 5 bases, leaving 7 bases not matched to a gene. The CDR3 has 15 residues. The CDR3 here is CASSLVRGGLHEQYF. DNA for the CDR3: TGTGCCAGCAGCTTAGTCCGGGGGGGCCTCCACGAGCAGTACTTC.

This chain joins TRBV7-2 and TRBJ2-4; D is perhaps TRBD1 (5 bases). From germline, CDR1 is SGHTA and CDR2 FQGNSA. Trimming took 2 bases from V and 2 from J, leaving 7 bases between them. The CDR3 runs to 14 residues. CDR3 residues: CASSLRQSKNIQYF. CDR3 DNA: TGTGCCAGCAGCTTACGACAGTCCAAAAACATTCAGTACTTC.

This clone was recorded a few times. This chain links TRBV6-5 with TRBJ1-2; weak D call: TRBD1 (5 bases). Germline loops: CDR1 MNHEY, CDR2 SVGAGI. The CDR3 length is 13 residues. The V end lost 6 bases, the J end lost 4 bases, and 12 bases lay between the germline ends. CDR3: CASRVPGSYGYTF. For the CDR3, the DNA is TGTGCCAGCAGGGTCCCAGGGAGCTATGGCTACACCTTC.

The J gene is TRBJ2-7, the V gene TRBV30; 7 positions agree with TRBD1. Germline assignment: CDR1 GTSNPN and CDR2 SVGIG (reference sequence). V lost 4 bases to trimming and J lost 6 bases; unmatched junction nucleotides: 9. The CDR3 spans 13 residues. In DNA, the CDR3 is TGTGCCTGGATGAACCACAGGGGCGGCGAGCAGTACTTC. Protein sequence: CAWMNHRGGEQYF. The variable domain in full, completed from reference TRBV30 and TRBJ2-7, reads SQTIHQWPATLVQPVGSPLSLECTVEGTSNPNLYWYRQAAGRGLQLLFYSVGIGQISSEVPQNLSASRPQDRQFILSSKKLLLSDSGFYLCAWMNHRGGEQYFGPGTRLTVT.

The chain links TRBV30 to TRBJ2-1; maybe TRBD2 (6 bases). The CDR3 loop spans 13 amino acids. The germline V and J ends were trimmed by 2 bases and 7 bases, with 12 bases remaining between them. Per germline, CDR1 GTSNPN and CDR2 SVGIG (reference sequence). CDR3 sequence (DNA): TGTGCCTGGAGTTGGGGACTTGTGAATGAGCAGTTCTTC. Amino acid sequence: CAWSWGLVNEQFF.

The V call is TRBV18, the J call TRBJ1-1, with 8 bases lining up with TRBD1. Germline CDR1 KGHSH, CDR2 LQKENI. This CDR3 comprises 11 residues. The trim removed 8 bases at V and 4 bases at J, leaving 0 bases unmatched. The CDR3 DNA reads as TGTGCCAGCGACAGGGGCACTGAAGCTTTCTTT. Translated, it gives CASDRGTEAFF.

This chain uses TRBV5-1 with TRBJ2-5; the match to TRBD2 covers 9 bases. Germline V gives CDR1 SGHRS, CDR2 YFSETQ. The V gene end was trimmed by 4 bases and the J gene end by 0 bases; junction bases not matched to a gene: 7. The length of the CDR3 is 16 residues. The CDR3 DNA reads TGCGCCAGCAGCCTGGAGGTAGCGGGGGACCAAGAGACCCAGTACTTC. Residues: CASSLEVAGDQETQYF.

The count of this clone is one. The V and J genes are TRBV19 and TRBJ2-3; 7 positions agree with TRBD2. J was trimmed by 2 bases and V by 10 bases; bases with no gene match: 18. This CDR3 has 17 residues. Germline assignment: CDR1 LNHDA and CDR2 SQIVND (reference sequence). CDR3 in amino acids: CAISRGVGRDDTDTQYF. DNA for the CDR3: TGTGCCATCAGCCGGGGGGTCGGGCGGGACGACACAGATACGCAGTATTTT.

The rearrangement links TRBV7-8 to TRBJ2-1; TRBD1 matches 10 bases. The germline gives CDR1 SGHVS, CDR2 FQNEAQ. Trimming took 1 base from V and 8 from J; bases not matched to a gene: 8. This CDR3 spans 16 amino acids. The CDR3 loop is CASSLVRQGAQDEQFF. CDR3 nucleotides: TGTGCCAGCAGCTTAGTCCGACAGGGGGCGCAGGATGAGCAGTTCTTC.